This T cell receptor (beta chain) was retrieved from a study of control samples from healthy donors and cancer patients. The germline CDR1 and CDR2 sequences are MNHNS and SASEGT. V was clipped by 1 base and J by 6 bases; unmatched bases: 5. The CDR3 covers 15 residues. The repertoire was sequenced with immunoSEQ multiplex PCR; TCRdb's copy has only in-frame clones and lacks some. Of some 90,000 clones listed, roughly 89% are singletons. The sample comprised blood. The sequence was collected from a woman aged 60-75 years in good health. The chain carries TRBV6-1 and TRBJ1-4; 7 bases are shared with TRBD1. Here the CDR3 DNA reads TGTGCCAGCAGTGAAGAGGGAGGGGGCTATGAAAAACTGTTTTTT. Its protein product is CASSEEGGGYEKLFF.